This T cell receptor (beta chain) was sequenced during a study of graft-versus-host responses after intestinal transplantation. About the research overall: Anti-thymocyte globulin induction was given to all recipients, followed by tacrolimus and steroids for 2 to 4 years. Study-level results: Subjects displaying graft-donor T cell macrochimerism possessed elevated graft-versus-host to host-versus-graft clonal ratios inside allografts.

Regarding this clone: Its antigen is currently unknown.

Clones were read by immunoSEQ multiplex PCR, and TCRdb kept only the in-frame ones, dropping some. The sample holds some 39,000 clones, about nine tenths seen once. The germline gives CDR1 SGHAT, CDR2 FQNNGV. With 6 bases removed from V and 0 bases from J, the gap between germline ends came to 14 bases. The CDR3 sequence is 16 residues long. The sequence was collected from a human patient who received an intestinal transplant, so some T cells may come from the graft donor. J is TRBJ1-4 and V is TRBV11-2; D may be TRBD1 (5 bases). The sample here was PBMCs, taken 267 days after transplant. CDR3 in amino acids: CASSLGHWATNEKLFF. The CDR3 DNA reads as TGTGCCAGCAGTTTGGGGCATTGGGCAACTAATGAAAAACTGTTTTTT. Supplemented by reference TRBV11-2 and TRBJ1-4, the full variable domain reads EAGVAQSPRYKIIEKRQSVAFWCNPISGHATLYWYQQILGQGPKLLIQFQNNGVVDDSQLPKDRFSAERLKGVDSTLKIQPAKLEDSAVYLCASSLGHWATNEKLFFGSGTQLSVL.